The present entry profiles one TCR beta chain with its context. Its specificity is unknown. CD45RO-negative, CCR7-positively selected cells formed the naive CD8 fraction, excluding terminally differentiated effector memory CD45RA+ cells. The sample belongs to a study of shared clonotypes between healthy human individuals. The germline CDR1 and CDR2 sequences are SGHNT and YENEEA. The CDR3 runs to 14 residues. Trimming shortened V by 3 bases and J by 7 bases, and 16 bases separated the two germline ends. Study conclusions and caveats: Depth of sequencing was expected to influence donor clonotype sharing.

The data were produced by immunoSEQ multiplex PCR, yet TCRdb's version contains in-frame clones alone and is incomplete. The sample holds roughly 2 million clones, about 95% seen once. The sequencing sample was made of naive CD8+ T cells sorted from blood. The sequence came from a man between 18 and 29 years old in good health. The chain employs TRBV11-3 and TRBJ2-7; possible D gene TRBD2, 6 bases. CDR3 loop: CASSLEGTSKEQYF. CDR3 DNA sequence: TGTGCCAGCAGCTTGGAGGGGACTTCGAAAGAGCAGTACTTC. Based on the CDR3 plus reference TRBV11-3 and TRBJ2-7, the full variable domain is EAGVVQSPRYKIIEKKQPVAFWCNPISGHNTLYWYLQNLGQGPELLIRYENEEAVDDSQLPKDRFSAERLKGVDSTLKIQPAELGDSAVYLCASSLEGTSKEQYFGPGTRLTVT.